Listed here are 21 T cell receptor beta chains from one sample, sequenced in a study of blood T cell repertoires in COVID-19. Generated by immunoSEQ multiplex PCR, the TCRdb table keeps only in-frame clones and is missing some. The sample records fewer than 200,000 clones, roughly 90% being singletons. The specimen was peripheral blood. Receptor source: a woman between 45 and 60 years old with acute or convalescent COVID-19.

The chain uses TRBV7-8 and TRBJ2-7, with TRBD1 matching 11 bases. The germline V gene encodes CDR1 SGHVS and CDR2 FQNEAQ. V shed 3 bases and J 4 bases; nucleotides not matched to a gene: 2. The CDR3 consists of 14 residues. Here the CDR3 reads CASSLGQGVYEQYF. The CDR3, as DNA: TGTGCCAGCAGCTTGGGACAGGGGGTTTACGAGCAGTACTTC.

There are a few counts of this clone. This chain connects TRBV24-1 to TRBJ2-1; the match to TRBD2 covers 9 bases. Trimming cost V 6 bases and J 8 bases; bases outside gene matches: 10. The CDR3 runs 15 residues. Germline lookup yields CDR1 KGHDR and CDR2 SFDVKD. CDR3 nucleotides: TGTGCCACCAGTTCCCGTGGTAGCGGGGGAGATGAGCAGTTCTTC. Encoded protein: CATSSRGSGGDEQFF.

The CDR3 DNA reads TGTGCCAGCAGCGCGGGGGTCCCTACCTACGAGCAGTACTTC. The encoded protein is CASSAGVPTYEQYF. The chain has TRBV7-2 and TRBJ2-7; 7 positions agree with TRBD2. CDR3 size: 14 residues. The germline V gene has CDR1 SGHTA and CDR2 FQGNSA. V shed 5 bases, J shed 2 bases, and the junction held 6 bases outside the gene matches.

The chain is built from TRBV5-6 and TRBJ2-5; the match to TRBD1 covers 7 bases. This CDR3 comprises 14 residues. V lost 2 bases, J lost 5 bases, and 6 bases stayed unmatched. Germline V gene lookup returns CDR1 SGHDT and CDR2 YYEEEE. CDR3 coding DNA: TGTGCCAGCAGCTTTGGGCAGGGGGAGGAGACCCAGTACTTC. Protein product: CASSFGQGEETQYF.

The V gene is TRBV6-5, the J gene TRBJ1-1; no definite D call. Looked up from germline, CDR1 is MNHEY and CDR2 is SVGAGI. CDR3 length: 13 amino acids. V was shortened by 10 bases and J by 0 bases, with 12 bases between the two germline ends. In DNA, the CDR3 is TGTGCCACCCGCAGGTACTTGAACACTGAAGCTTTCTTT. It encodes CATRRYLNTEAFF.

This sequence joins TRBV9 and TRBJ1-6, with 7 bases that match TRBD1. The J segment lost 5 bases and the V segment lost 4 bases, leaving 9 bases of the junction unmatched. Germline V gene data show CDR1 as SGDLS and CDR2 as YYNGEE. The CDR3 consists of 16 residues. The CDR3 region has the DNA TGTGCCAGCAGCCCGTTCGAGGGGGCGCATAATTCACCCCTCCACTTT. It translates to CASSPFEGAHNSPLHF.

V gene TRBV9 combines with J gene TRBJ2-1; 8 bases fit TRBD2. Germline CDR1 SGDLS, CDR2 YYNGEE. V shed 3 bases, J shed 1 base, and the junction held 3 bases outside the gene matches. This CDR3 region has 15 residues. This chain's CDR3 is CASSAGGASYNEQFF. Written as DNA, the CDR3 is TGTGCCAGCAGCGCCGGGGGGGCATCCTACAATGAGCAGTTCTTC. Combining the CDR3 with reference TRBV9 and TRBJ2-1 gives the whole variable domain DSGVTQTPKHLITATGQRVTLRCSPRSGDLSVYWYQQSLDQGLQFLIQYYNGEERAKGNILERFSAQQFPDLHSELNLSSLELGDSALYFCASSAGGASYNEQFFGPGTRLTVL.

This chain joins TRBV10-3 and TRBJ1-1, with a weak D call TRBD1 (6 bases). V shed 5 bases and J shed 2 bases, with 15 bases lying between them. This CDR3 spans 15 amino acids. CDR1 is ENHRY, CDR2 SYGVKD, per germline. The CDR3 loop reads CAISRLTGPNTEAFF. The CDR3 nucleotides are TGTGCCATCAGTCGTTTGACAGGACCCAACACTGAAGCTTTCTTT.

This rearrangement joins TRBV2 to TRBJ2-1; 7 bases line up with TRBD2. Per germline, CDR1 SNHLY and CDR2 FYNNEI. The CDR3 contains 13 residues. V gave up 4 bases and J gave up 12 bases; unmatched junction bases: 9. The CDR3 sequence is CASSGISGGWQFF. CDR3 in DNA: TGTGCCAGCAGTGGTATTTCGGGGGGATGGCAGTTCTTC. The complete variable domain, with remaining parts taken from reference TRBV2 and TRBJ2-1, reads EPEVTQTPSHQVTQMGQEVILRCVPISNHLYFYWYRQILGQKVEFLVSFYNNEISEKSEIFDDQFSVERPDGSNFTLKIRSTKLEDSAMYFCASSGISGGWQFFGPGTRLTVL.

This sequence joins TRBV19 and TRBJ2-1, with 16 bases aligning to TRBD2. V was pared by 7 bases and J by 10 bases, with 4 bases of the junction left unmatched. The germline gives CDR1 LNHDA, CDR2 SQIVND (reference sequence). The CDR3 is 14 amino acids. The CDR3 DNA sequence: TGTGCCAGTACCCCGGGACTAGCGGGGGGGGAGCAGTTCTTC. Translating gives CASTPGLAGGEQFF.

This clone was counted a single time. CDR3: CASSVDRASTDTQYF. In nucleotides, the CDR3 is TGTGCCAGTAGCGTGGACAGGGCTAGCACAGATACGCAGTATTTT. The V call is TRBV19, the J call TRBJ2-3, with 8 positions matching TRBD1. Trimming cost V 6 bases and J 0 bases; bases outside gene matches: 5. Germline values: CDR1 LNHDA, CDR2 SQIVND (reference sequence). The CDR3 sequence is 15 residues long.

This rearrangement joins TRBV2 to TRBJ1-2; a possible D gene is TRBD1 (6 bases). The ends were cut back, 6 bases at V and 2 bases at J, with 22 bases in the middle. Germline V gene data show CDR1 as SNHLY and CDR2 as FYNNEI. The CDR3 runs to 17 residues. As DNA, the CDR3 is TGTGCCAGCAGAGAGCTGAAGTGGACAGCAACAAACTATGGCTACACCTTC. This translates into CASRELKWTATNYGYTF.

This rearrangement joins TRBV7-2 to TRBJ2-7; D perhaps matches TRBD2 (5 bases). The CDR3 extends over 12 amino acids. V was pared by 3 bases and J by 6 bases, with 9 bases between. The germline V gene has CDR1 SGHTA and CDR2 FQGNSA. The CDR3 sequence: CASSFSGIEQYF. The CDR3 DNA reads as TGTGCCAGCAGCTTCTCGGGGATCGAGCAGTACTTC. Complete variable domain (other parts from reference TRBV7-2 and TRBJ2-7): GAGVSQSPSNKVTEKGKDVELRCDPISGHTALYWYRQSLGQGLEFLIYFQGNSAPDKSGLPSDRFSAERTGGSVSTLTIQRTQQEDSAVYLCASSFSGIEQYFGPGTRLTVT.

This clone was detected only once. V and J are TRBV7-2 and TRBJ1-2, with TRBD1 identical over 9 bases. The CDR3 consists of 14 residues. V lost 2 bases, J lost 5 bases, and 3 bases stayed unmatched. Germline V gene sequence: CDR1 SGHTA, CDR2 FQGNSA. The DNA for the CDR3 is TGTGCCAGCAGCTTACGGACAGGGGAGTATGGCTACACCTTC. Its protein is CASSLRTGEYGYTF.

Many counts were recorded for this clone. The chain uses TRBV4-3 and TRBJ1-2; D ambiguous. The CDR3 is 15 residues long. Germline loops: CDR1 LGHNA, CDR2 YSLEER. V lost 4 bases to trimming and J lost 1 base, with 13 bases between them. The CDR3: CASSPTRENNYGYTF. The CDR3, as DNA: TGCGCCAGCAGCCCGACTCGGGAGAATAACTATGGCTACACCTTC.

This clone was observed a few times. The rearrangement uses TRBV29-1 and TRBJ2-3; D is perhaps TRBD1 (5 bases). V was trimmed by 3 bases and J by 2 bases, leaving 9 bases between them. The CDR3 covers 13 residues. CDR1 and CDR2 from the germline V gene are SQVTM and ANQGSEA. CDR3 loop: CSVDLTATDTQYF. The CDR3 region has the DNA TGCAGCGTTGATCTGACAGCCACAGATACGCAGTATTTT.

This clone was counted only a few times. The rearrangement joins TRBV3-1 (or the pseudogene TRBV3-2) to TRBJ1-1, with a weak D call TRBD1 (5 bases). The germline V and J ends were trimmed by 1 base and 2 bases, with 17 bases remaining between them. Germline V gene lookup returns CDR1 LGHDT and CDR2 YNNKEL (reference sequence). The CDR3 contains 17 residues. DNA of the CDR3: TGTGCCAGCAGCCAAGTAGGAGTGGCAGGGAATAACACTGAAGCTTTCTTT. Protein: CASSQVGVAGNNTEAFF.

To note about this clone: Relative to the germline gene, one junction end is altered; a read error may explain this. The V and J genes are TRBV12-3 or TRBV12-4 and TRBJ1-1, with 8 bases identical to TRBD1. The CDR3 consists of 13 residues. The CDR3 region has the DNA TGTGTCAGCAGTCGCAGGGGGCCCGCTGAAGCTTTCTTT. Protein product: CVSSRRGPAEAFF.

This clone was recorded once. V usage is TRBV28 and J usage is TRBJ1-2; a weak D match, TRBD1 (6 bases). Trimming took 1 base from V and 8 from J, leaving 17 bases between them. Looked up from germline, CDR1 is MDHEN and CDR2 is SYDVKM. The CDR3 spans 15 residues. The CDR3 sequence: CASSLLSGGVRGYTF. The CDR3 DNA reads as TGTGCCAGCAGTTTATTGTCGGGGGGCGTGAGGGGCTACACCTTC.

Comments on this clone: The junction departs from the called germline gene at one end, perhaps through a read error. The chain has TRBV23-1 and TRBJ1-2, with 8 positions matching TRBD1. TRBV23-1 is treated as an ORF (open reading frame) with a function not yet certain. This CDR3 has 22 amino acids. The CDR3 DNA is TGCGCCAGCAGCCGTCCCGGGACAGGACCCTACGCTCATAACTATGGACCGTATGACTACACCTTC. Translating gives CASSRPGTGPYAHNYGPYDYTF.

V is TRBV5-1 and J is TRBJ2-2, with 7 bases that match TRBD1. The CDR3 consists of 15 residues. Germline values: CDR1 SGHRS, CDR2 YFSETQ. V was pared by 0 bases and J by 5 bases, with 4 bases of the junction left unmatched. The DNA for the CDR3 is TGCGCCAGCAGCTTGGTGGCAGGGGGAACCGGGGAGCTGTTTTTT. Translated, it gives CASSLVAGGTGELFF.